The 8 T cell receptor beta chains below all came from one sample that was sequenced in a study of T cells in Graves' hyperthyroidism and ophthalmopathy. The investigators amplified TCR beta CDR3 regions from RNA transcripts. Using the HTBI primer set, a first-round RT-PCR was run on the TCR CDR3. Each CDR3 protein gets one entry after TCRdb re-called the multiplex PCR reads with MiXCR. The table lists 250,000 or so distinct CDR3 sequences, about 15% of them singletons. The sequencing sample was made of blood. The receptors stem from a woman between 50 and 59 years old with Graves' hyperthyroidism that later progressed to Graves' ophthalmopathy.

This clonotype was detected ten times or more. The V gene is TRBV20-1, the J gene TRBJ2-1, with unresolved D. V was shortened by 1 base and J by 5 bases, with 9 bases between the two germline ends. The CDR3 covers 13 residues. Looked up from germline, CDR1 is DFQATT and CDR2 is SNEGSKA (reference sequence). CDR3 DNA sequence: TGCAGTGCTAGAGCCGACCGTAACAATGAGCAGTTCTTC. Amino acids: CSARADRNNEQFF.

The chain has TRBV6-1 and TRBJ2-2, with 8 bases aligning to TRBD2. This CDR3 region has 14 residues. J was trimmed by 7 bases and V by 5 bases; bases with no gene match: 6. The germline gives CDR1 MNHNS, CDR2 SASEGT. The CDR3 reads CASSFAGGDGELFF. As DNA, the CDR3 is TGTGCCAGCAGTTTTGCGGGAGGAGACGGGGAGCTGTTTTTT.

The chain combines TRBV27 with TRBJ2-1, with D uncertain. Germline-derived CDR1 and CDR2 are MNHEY and SMNVEV (reference sequence). This CDR3 comprises 12 residues. Trimming took 10 bases from V and 7 from J, leaving 14 bases between them. CDR3 DNA sequence: TGTGCCACCTCAACCACCCTTAATGAGCAGTTCTTC. This translates into CATSTTLNEQFF.

At least ten counts were recorded for this clonotype. The V call is TRBV7-2, the J call TRBJ2-7; 10 bases match TRBD2. CDR3 size: 15 residues. The germline CDR1 and CDR2 sequences are SGHTA and FQGNSA. V shed 2 bases, J shed 2 bases, and the junction held 3 bases outside the gene matches. This CDR3 reads CASSLRLAGAYEQYF. CDR3 bases: TGTGCCAGCAGCTTACGGCTAGCGGGGGCCTACGAGCAGTACTTC.

Many counts were recorded for this clonotype. The chain couples TRBV30 to TRBJ2-2; 9 bases agree with TRBD1. Germline V gene lookup returns CDR1 GTSNPN and CDR2 SVGIG (reference sequence). The V gene end was trimmed by 8 bases and the J gene end by 6 bases; junction bases not matched to a gene: 7. The CDR3 has 13 amino acids. The CDR3 DNA sequence: TGTGCCAGCGGACAGGGGTTGGCCGGGGAGCTGTTTTTT. Translating gives CASGQGLAGELFF.

This clonotype came up many times. V is TRBV29-1 and J is TRBJ2-6, with 8 positions matching TRBD1. From germline, CDR1 is SQVTM and CDR2 ANQGSEA. This CDR3 is 16 amino acids long. J was trimmed by 2 bases and V by 5 bases; bases with no gene match: 8. CDR3: CSVPDRGFAGANVLTF. The CDR3 coding sequence is TGCAGCGTTCCAGACAGGGGATTTGCTGGGGCCAACGTCCTGACTTTC.

This clonotype was picked up many times. V and J are TRBV20-1 and TRBJ2-3, with 9 bases identical to TRBD2. The CDR3 has 14 amino acids. Trimming took 6 bases from V and 0 from J; bases not matched to a gene: 4. CDR1 DFQATT and CDR2 SNEGSKA come from the germline V gene (reference sequence). In DNA, the CDR3 is TGCAGTGCCTGGACTAGCGATAGCACAGATACGCAGTATTTT. Protein sequence: CSAWTSDSTDTQYF.

This clonotype was found once. CDR3 DNA: TGTGCCAGCAACCGGGACAGGGTACGTGAGCAGTTCTTC. Amino acids: CASNRDRVREQFF. The rearrangement uses TRBV2 and TRBJ2-1; 9 bases agree with TRBD1. CDR1 and CDR2 (germline): SNHLY, FYNNEI. Trimming removed 7 bases from V and 9 bases from J; junction bases left unmatched: 7. This CDR3 has 13 residues.